This T cell receptor beta chain was captured in a study of T cell responses to AZD1222 COVID-19 vaccine. General study points: Baseline antibody screening turned up just a handful of seropositive AZD1222 recipients.

This CDR3 has 14 residues. V shed 6 bases, J shed 4 bases, and the junction held 3 bases outside the gene matches. Germline V gene lookup returns CDR1 MDHEN and CDR2 SYDVKM. In regard to this clone: Its antigen is not identified.

TCRdb's table, derived via immunoSEQ multiplex PCR, lists solely in-frame clones and lacks some. Of fewer than 200,000 clones listed, approximately 90% are singletons. This material consisted of peripheral blood, taken 28 days after the second AZD1222 dose. The J gene is TRBJ2-2, the V gene TRBV28, with 9 bases identical to TRBD1. This TCR derives from an adult who received the AZD1222 COVID-19 vaccine. The CDR3 loop is CASRTGGGTGELFF. CDR3 nucleotide sequence: TGTGCCAGCAGAACAGGGGGCGGCACCGGGGAGCTGTTTTTT.